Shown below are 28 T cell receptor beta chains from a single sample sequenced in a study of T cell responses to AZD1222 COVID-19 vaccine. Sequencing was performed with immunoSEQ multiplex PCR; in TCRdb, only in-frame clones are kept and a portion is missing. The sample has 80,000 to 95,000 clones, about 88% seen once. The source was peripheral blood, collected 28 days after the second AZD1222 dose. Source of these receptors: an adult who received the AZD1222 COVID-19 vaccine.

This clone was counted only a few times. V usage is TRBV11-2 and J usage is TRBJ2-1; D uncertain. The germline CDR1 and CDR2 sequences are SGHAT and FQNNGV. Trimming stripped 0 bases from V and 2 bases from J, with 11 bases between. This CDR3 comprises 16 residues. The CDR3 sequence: CASSLDLSAAYNEQFF. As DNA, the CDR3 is TGTGCCAGCAGCTTAGATCTAAGCGCCGCCTACAATGAGCAGTTCTTC.

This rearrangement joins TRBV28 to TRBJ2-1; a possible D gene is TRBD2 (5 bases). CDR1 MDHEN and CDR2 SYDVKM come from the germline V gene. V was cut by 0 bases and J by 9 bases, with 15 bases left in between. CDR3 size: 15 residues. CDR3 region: CASSLWFVGEGEQFF. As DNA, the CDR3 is TGTGCCAGCAGTTTATGGTTCGTCGGGGAAGGTGAGCAGTTCTTC.

In DNA form, the CDR3 reads TGTGCCAGCACTAGCGGGAGGACCTCAGATACGCAGTATTTT. The encoded protein is CASTSGRTSDTQYF. The V gene is TRBV11-3, the J gene TRBJ2-3, with 11 positions matching TRBD2. Germline assignment: CDR1 SGHNT and CDR2 YENEEA. The CDR3 spans 14 residues. V was pared by 7 bases and J by 4 bases, with 4 bases of the junction left unmatched. Complete variable domain (other parts from reference TRBV11-3 and TRBJ2-3): EAGVVQSPRYKIIEKKQPVAFWCNPISGHNTLYWYLQNLGQGPELLIRYENEEAVDDSQLPKDRFSAERLKGVDSTLKIQPAELGDSAVYLCASTSGRTSDTQYFGPGTRLTVL.

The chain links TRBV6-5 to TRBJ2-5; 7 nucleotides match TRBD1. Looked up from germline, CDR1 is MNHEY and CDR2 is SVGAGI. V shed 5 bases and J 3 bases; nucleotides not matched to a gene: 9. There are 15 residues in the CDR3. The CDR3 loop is CASSLGQTPKETQYF. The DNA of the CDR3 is TGTGCCAGCAGTCTGGGACAGACACCAAAAGAGACCCAGTACTTC.

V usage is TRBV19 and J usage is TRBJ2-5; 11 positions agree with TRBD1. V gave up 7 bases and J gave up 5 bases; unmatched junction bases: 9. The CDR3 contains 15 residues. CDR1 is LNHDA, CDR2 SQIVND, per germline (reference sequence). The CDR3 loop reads CASKTGTGGSETQYF. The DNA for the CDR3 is TGTGCCAGTAAAACCGGGACAGGGGGGTCGGAGACCCAGTACTTC.

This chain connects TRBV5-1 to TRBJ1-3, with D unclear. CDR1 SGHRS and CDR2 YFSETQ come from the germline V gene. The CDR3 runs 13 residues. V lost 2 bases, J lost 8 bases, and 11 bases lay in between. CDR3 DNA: TGCGCCAGCAGCTTCGGTGCCCAGGACACCATATATTTT. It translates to CASSFGAQDTIYF.

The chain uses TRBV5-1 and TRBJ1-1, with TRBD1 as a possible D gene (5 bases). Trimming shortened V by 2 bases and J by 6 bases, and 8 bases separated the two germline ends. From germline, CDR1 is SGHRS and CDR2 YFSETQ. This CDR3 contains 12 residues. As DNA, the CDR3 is TGCGCCAGCAGCTTTGCGGGGGCTGAAGCTTTCTTT. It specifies CASSFAGAEAFF.

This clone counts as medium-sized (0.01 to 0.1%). Here the CDR3 reads CASSEDTSGANVLTF. The CDR3 region has the DNA TGTGCCAGCAGTGAGGACACCTCTGGGGCCAACGTCCTGACTTTC. The chain links TRBV6-1 to TRBJ2-6, with a weak D call TRBD1 (5 bases). The germline V gene has CDR1 MNHNS and CDR2 SASEGT. The germline V and J ends were trimmed by 3 bases and 0 bases, with 6 bases remaining between them. CDR3 length: 15 amino acids.

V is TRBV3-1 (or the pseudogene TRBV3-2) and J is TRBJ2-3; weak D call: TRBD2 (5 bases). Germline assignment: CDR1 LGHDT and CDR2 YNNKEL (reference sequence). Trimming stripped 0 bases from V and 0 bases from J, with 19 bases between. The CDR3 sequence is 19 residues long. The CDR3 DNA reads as TGTGCCAGCAGCCAAGATCGATTTTGGCGGGTAGCGAGCACAGATACGCAGTATTTT. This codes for CASSQDRFWRVASTDTQYF.

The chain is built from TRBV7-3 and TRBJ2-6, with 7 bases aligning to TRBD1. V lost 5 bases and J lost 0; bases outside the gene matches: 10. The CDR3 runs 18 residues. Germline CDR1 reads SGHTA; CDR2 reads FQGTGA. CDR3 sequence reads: CASSPRTGDLSGANVLTF. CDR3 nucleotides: TGTGCCAGCAGCCCCCGGACAGGCGACCTCTCTGGGGCCAACGTCCTGACTTTC.

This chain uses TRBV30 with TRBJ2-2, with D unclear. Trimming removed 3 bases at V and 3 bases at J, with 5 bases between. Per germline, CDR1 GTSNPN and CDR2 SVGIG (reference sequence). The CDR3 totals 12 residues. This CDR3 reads CAWRAYTGELFF. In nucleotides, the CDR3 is TGTGCCTGGAGGGCCTACACCGGGGAGCTGTTTTTT. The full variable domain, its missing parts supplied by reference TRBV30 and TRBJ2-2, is SQTIHQWPATLVQPVGSPLSLECTVEGTSNPNLYWYRQAAGRGLQLLFYSVGIGQISSEVPQNLSASRPQDRQFILSSKKLLLSDSGFYLCAWRAYTGELFFGEGSRLTVL.

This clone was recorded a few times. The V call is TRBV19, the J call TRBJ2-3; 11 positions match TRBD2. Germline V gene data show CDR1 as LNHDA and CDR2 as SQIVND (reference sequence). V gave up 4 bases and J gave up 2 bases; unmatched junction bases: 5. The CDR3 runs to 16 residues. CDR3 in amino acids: CASSTGLAEFTDTQYF. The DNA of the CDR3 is TGTGCCAGTAGTACGGGACTAGCGGAATTCACAGATACGCAGTATTTT.

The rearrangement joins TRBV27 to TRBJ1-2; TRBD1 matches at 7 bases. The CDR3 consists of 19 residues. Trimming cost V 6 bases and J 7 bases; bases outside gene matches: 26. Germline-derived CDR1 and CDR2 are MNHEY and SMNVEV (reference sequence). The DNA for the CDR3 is TGTGCCAGCAGGTCCGGGCCCCAAGCCCTCACCTCAGGGGGATTTGGCTACACCTTC. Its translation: CASRSGPQALTSGGFGYTF.

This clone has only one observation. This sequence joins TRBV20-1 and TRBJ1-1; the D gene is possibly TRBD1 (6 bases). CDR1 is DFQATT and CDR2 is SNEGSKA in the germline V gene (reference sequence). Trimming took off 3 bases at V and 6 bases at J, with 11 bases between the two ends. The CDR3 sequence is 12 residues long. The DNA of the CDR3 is TGCAGTGCTAGTTCGGGGGCCCCTGAAGCTTTCTTT. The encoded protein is CSASSGAPEAFF.

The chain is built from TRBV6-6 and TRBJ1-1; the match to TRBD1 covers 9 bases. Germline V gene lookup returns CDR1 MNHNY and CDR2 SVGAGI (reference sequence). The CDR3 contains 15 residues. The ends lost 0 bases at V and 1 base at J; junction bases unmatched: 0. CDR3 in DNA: TGTGCCAGCAGTTACTCGGACAGGGGGAACACTGAAGCTTTCTTT. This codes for CASSYSDRGNTEAFF.

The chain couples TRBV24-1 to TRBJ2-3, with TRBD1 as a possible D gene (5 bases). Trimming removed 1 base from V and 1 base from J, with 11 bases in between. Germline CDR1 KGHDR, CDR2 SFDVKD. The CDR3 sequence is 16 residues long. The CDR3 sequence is CATSDFRDGGTDTQYF. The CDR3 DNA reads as TGTGCCACCAGTGATTTCAGGGATGGGGGCACAGATACGCAGTATTTT.

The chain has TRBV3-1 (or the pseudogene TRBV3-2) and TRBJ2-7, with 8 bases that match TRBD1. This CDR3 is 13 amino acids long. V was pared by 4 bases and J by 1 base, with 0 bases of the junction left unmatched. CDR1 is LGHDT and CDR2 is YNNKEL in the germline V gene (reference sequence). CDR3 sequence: CASSRDRSYEQYF. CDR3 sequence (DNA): TGTGCCAGCAGCCGGGACAGGTCCTACGAGCAGTACTTC.

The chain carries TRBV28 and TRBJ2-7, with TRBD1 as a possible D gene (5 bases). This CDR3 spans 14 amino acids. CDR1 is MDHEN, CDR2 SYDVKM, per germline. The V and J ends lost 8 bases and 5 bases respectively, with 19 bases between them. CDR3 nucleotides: TGTGCCAGCCAACTGCAGGGTCTGTCTGACGAGCAGTACTTC. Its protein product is CASQLQGLSDEQYF. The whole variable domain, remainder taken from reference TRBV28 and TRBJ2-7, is DVKVTQSSRYLVKRTGEKVFLECVQDMDHENMFWYRQDPGLGLRLIYFSYDVKMKEKGDIPEGYSVSREKKERFSLILESASTNQTSMYLCASQLQGLSDEQYFGPGTRLTVT.

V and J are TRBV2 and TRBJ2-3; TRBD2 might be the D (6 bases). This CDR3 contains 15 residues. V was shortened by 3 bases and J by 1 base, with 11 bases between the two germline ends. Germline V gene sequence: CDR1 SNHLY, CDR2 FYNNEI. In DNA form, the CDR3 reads TGTGCCAGCAGTGATGGGGGGAGGCGCACAGATACGCAGTATTTT. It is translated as CASSDGGRRTDTQYF.

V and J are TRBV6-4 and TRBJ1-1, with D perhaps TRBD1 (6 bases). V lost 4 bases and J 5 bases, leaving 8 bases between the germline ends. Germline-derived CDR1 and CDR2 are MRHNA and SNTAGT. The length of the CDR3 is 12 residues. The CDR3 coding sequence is TGTGCCAGCAGTGGGGGGCGGACTGAAGCTTTCTTT. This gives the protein CASSGGRTEAFF.

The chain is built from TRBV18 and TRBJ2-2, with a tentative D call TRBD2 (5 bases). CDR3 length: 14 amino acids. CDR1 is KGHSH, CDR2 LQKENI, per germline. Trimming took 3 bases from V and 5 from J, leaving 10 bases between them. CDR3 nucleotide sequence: TGTGCCAGCTCACCCGGGGTCCGGACCGGGGAGCTGTTTTTT. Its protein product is CASSPGVRTGELFF.

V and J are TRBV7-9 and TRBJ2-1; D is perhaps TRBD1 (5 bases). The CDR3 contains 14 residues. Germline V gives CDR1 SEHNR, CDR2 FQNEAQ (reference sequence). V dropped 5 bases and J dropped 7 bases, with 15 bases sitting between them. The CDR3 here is CASSKLTAGNEQFF. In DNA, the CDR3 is TGTGCCAGCAGCAAACTGACAGCCGGTAATGAGCAGTTCTTC.

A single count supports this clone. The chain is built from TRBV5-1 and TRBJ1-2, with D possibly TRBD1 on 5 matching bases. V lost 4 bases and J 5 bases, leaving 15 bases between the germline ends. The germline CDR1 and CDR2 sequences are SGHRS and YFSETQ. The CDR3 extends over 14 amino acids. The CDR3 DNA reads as TGCGCCAGCAGCCCCCGGGACGGCCCGTATGGCTACACCTTC. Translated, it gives CASSPRDGPYGYTF.

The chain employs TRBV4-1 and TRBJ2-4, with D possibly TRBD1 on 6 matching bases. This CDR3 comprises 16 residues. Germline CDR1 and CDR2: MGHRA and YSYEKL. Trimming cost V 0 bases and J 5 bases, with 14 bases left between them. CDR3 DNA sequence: TGCGCCAGCAGCCAAGATCCCCAGAGGACAGAAAACATTCAGTACTTC. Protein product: CASSQDPQRTENIQYF.

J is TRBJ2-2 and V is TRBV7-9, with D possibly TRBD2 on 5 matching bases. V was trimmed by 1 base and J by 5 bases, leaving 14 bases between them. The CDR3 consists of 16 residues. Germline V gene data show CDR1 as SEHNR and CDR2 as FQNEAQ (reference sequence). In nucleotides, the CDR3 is TGTGCCAGCAGCTTAGGGGTCGGAGGCGGTACCGGGGAGCTGTTTTTT. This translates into CASSLGVGGGTGELFF.

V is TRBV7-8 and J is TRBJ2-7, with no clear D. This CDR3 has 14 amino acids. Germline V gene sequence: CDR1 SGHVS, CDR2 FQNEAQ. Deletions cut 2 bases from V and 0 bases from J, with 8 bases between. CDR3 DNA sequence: TGTGCCAGCAGCTTAATCGCCAGCTCCTACGAGCAGTACTTC. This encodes CASSLIASSYEQYF.

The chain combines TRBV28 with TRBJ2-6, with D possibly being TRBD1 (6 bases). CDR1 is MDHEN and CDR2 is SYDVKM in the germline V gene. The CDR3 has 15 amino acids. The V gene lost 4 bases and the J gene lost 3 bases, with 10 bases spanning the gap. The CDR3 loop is CASSYARGGANVLTF. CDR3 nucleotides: TGTGCCAGCAGTTACGCCAGGGGTGGGGCCAACGTCCTGACTTTC. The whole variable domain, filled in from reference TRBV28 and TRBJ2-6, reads DVKVTQSSRYLVKRTGEKVFLECVQDMDHENMFWYRQDPGLGLRLIYFSYDVKMKEKGDIPEGYSVSREKKERFSLILESASTNQTSMYLCASSYARGGANVLTFGAGSRLTVL.

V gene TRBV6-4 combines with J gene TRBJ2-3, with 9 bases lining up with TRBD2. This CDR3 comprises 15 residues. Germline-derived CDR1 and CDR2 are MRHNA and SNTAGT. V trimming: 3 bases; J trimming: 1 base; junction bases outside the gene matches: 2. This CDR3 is CASSEGLAGTDTQYF. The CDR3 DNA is TGTGCCAGCAGTGAGGGACTAGCTGGCACAGATACGCAGTATTTT.